Following are 8 T cell receptor beta chains from one sample sequenced in a study of T cells expressing NK-cell markers (TCRdb year 2020). Library method: 5' RACE. The listed sequencing device is Illumina HiSeq 2000. Once TCRdb had reprocessed the reads, it stored one entry per CDR3 protein sequence and supplied no DNA. The data table for this sample lists 6,500 to 9,500 distinct CDR3 sequences. The ten largest clones capture around 64% of the sample. Sequenced: blood T cells: a sorted CD56 or NKG2C T cell subset, CD4+ or CD8+ T cells, or bulk PBMC T cells (not recorded which). The receptors here all came from a man aged 18 to 69 in good health.

The genes are TRBV6-4 and TRBJ2-1; TCRdb's D call, TRBD2, is unchecked because there is no DNA. The CDR3 is 15 residues long. CDR1 is MRHNA, CDR2 SNTAGT, per germline. CDR3 amino acids: CASSESGGAYNEQFF.

V gene TRBV7-8 combines with J gene TRBJ2-2; TCRdb outputs TRBD1, but without DNA this stays unchecked. The CDR3 has 16 amino acids. Germline V CDR1 and CDR2: SGHVS, FQNEAQ. The CDR3 region is CASRPMGHRNTGELFF.

This chain uses TRBV25-1 with TRBJ2-7; the D gene TCRdb calls, TRBD1, cannot be checked with no DNA. Looked up from germline, CDR1 is MGHDK and CDR2 is SYGVNS. The CDR3 runs 19 residues. The CDR3 spells CASSEWGTGGSLSSYEQYF.

The chain carries TRBV20-1 and TRBJ1-1. Per germline, CDR1 DFQATT and CDR2 SNEGSKA (reference sequence). The CDR3 is 14 residues long. CDR3 residues: CSARETGRDTEAFF.

The J gene is TRBJ1-1, the V gene TRBV12-3 or TRBV12-4. This CDR3 region has 14 residues. CDR3 region: CASSPQQGPTEAFF.

CDR3 residues: CSARPLAGVSFQYF. The chain couples TRBV20-1 to TRBJ2-4; no DNA is available, so the TRBD2 call from TCRdb remains unchecked. The CDR3 is 14 residues long. From germline, CDR1 is DFQATT and CDR2 SNEGSKA (reference sequence).

V usage is TRBV6-1 and J usage is TRBJ2-3; the D call of TRBD2 rests on TCRdb alone, since no DNA is present to check it. The germline V gene has CDR1 MNHNS and CDR2 SASEGT. This CDR3 region has 14 residues. CDR3 sequence: CASMGGQGSDTQYF.

J is TRBJ2-7 and V is TRBV19; the TRBD1 assignment by TCRdb is unverifiable without DNA. Germline CDR1 and CDR2: LNHDA and SQIVND (reference sequence). The CDR3 has 14 residues. CDR3 loop: CASSMETGTYEQYF.